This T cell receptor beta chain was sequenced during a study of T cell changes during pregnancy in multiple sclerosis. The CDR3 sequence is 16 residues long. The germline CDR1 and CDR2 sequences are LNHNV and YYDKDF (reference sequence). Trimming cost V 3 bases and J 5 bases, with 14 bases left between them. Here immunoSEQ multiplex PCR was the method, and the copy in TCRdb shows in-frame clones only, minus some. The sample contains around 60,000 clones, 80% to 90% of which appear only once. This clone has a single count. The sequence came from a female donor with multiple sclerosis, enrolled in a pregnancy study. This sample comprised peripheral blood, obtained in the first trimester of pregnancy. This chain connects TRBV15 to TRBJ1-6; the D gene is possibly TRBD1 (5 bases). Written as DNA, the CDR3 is TGTGCCACCAGCAGGGGCGGGGGTTTAGATAATTCACCCCTCCACTTT. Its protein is CATSRGGGLDNSPLHF.